This TCR beta chain stems from a study of blood T cell repertoires in COVID-19 (dated by TCRdb to the early 2020s). For the wider study: Samples from collaborators originated in the United States, Italy and Spain and spanned both the acute and convalescent phases of COVID-19. The material from the prospective study consisted of cDNA or gDNA derived from T cells, B-cell-depleted T cells, or PBMCs. Deeply sampled blood TCRbeta repertoires from subjects exposed to, actively infected with, or recovered from COVID-19 were included in the dataset. The repertoires were made available in a free public database intended to serve as a resource for research on the immune response to SARS-CoV-2. Samples came from the ongoing ImmuneRACE study (first 160 participants) plus 1,254 subjects from 6 global collaborators. Nearly every sample came with metadata listing a de-identified subject ID, COVID-19 status, age in years and sex. Where available, HLA class I and class II types were taken from metadata supplied by the sample provider and were not determined by assay-based typing.

For this clone: Its antigen target is currently unknown. Base qualities are not provided; no much larger clone lies one nucleotide away.

TCRbeta CDR3 regions were amplified from genomic DNA by means of the immunoSEQ Assay, a bias-controlled multiplex PCR. On the study's bioinformatics: Within the assay, amplification of reference gene primers was used to estimate how many nucleated cells each sample contained. Sequence reads were collapsed and filtered to measure the absolute abundance of every unique TCRbeta CDR3 rearrangement. Productive Simpson clonality was computed per sample as the square root of Simpson's diversity index over productive rearrangements. TCRdb's version of the immuneACCESS table is confined to in-frame rearrangements and falls short of the full clone set. An unresolved V gene accounts for under half of the shortfall where checked; the remainder is of unknown origin. V and J calls plus clone size are reproduced from that table; the DNA served to infer D and trimming. The table for this sample lists 350,000 to 400,000 clones; approximately 87% of them were counted only once. The top ten hold approximately 0.96% of the sample.

Taken from cysteine to phenylalanine, the CDR3 has 15 residues. The sequence is cut down to CDR3 DNA, 45 bases in frame from base 1. From a lookup of the germline V gene (reference sequence), CDR1 and CDR2 are MNHEY and SMNVEV. Trimming removed 1 base from V and 4 bases from J, leaving 13 bases between the germline ends. General findings and caveats noted by the study authors: How much clinical and demographic metadata was included differed by source and by participant, and the metadata was provided uncurated.

Enrolling through a virtual design, the prospective study's participants ranged in age from about 18 to 89 years and lived across about two dozen United States geographic areas. Cohort assignment in the prospective study relied on participant-reported clinical history from a screening survey and a study questionnaire. In the prospective study, mobile phlebotomists collected whole blood, serum and a nasopharyngeal or oropharyngeal swab from each participant. Prospective study participants could optionally give additional blood draws and questionnaires over an approximately 2-month period. Blood samples from the prospective study were shipped frozen or at room temperature prior to DNA extraction.

This sequence originates from a woman aged 25 to 39 with acute COVID-19. The rearrangement combines TRBV27 with TRBJ1-2; perhaps TRBD1 is the D gene, with 6 bases matching. Sequencing used PBMCs or T cells enriched from blood (not recorded which). CDR3 protein: CASSLLGGSGYGYTF. The nucleotide sequence reads as follows: TGTGCCAGCAGTTTATTAGGGGGTTCGGGCTATGGCTACACCTTC.